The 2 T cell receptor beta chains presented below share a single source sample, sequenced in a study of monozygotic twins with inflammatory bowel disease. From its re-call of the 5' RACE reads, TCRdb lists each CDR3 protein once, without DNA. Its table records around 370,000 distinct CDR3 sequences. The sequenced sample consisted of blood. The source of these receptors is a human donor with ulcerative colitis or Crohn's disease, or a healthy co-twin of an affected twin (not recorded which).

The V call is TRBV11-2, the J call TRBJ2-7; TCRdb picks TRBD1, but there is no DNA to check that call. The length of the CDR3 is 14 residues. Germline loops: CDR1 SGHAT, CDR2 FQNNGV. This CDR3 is CASSHEPRRSEQYF.

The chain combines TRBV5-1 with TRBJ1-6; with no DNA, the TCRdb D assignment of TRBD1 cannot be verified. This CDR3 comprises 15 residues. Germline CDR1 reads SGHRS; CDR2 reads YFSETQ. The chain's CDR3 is CASSLAGTDNSPLHF.